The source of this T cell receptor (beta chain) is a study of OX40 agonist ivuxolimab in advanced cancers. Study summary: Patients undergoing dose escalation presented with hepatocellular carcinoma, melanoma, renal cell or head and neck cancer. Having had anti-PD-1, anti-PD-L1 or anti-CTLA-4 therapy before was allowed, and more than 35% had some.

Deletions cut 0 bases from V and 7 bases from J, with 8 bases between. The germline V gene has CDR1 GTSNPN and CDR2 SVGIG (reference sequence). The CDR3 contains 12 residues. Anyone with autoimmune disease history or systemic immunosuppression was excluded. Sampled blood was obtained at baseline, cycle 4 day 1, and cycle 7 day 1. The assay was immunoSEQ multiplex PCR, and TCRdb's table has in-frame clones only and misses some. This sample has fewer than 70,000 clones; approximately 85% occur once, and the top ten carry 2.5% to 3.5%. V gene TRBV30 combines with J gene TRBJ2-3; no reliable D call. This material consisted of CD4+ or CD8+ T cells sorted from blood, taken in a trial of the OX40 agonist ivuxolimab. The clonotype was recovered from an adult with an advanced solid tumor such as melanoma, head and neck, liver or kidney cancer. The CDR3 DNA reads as TGTGCCTGGAGTGTACATCGAAATACGCAGTATTTT. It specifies CAWSVHRNTQYF.